These 17 T cell receptor beta chains were sequenced from one sample in a study of blood T cells in healthy people across ages (dated by TCRdb to between 2014 and 2016). The library was made by 5' RACE. TCRdb shows the sequencer as Illumina HiSeq 2500. A second roughly 6 to 12 cycle PCR used a sample-barcoded 5' primer and a J-beta primer mix. TCRdb handled the public reads itself, with Q25 trimming in fastp and clone calling in MiXCR, and kept productive beta chains. Entries are consolidated by CDR3 protein sequence, retaining the most common genes and DNA. For this sample the table gives 1 million or so distinct CDR3 sequences, of which around 27% were detected only once. The ten largest clones capture approximately 0.7% of the sample. The sample was also linked to a second study, of T cells of mothers and their children.

Sequences were obtained from blood. The receptor set was obtained from a girl aged 2 to 9 in good health.

The chain carries TRBV28 and TRBJ1-5, with 11 bases aligning to TRBD1. Germline V gives CDR1 MDHEN, CDR2 SYDVKM. This CDR3 is built from 17 residues. The V segment lost 2 bases and the J segment 2 bases; nucleotides outside the gene matches: 5. This CDR3 reads CASSLRGQGVGNQPQHF. As DNA, the CDR3 is TGTGCCAGCAGTTTAAGGGGACAGGGGGTCGGCAATCAGCCCCAGCATTTT.

This clonotype appeared a few times. This chain uses TRBV3-1 with TRBJ2-5, with TRBD2 identical over 10 bases. V shed 2 bases, J shed 4 bases, and the junction held 4 bases outside the gene matches. Germline CDR1 is LGHDT and CDR2 is YNNKEL (reference sequence). The CDR3 is 15 residues long. The CDR3 is CASSQTSGIGETQYF. CDR3 sequence (DNA): TGTGCCAGCAGCCAAACTAGCGGGATAGGAGAGACCCAGTACTTC.

V gene TRBV6-6 combines with J gene TRBJ1-2; 8 nucleotides line up with TRBD1. Trimming cost V 11 bases and J 8 bases; bases outside gene matches: 13. Germline CDR1 reads MNHNY; CDR2 reads SVGAGI (reference sequence). CDR3 length equals 13 residues. The CDR3 sequence is CASQRQGAQGYTF. CDR3 DNA: TGTGCCTCACAGCGGCAGGGGGCGCAAGGCTACACCTTC.

V and J are TRBV15 and TRBJ2-5; TRBD1 agrees at 8 bases. Germline CDR1 is LNHNV and CDR2 is YYDKDF (reference sequence). The CDR3 is made up of 15 amino acids. V lost 4 bases, J lost 5 bases, and 9 bases stayed unmatched. In DNA, the CDR3 is TGTGCCACCAGCAAACGGACAGGGATCGTGGAGACCCAGTACTTC. As protein: CATSKRTGIVETQYF. Full variable domain (missing parts from reference TRBV15 and TRBJ2-5): DAMVIQNPRYQVTQFGKPVTLSCSQTLNHNVMYWYQQKSSQAPKLLFHYYDKDFNNEADTPDNFQSRRPNTSFCFLDIRSPGLGDTAMYLCATSKRTGIVETQYFGPGTRLLVL.

The chain is built from TRBV10-3 and TRBJ2-1; 8 bases line up with TRBD2. Germline V gives CDR1 ENHRY, CDR2 SYGVKD. This CDR3 region has 13 residues. Trimming cost V 8 bases and J 5 bases; bases outside gene matches: 5. The CDR3 is CAIAQRENNEQFF. The CDR3 DNA is TGTGCCATCGCACAGCGGGAGAACAATGAGCAGTTCTTC.

This clonotype was found a few times. The chain carries TRBV7-2 and TRBJ2-1, with TRBD2 as a possible D gene (7 bases). Trimming pared 8 bases from V and 0 bases from J, leaving 14 bases between. Germline V lookup: CDR1 SGHTA, CDR2 FQGNSA. The CDR3 covers 15 residues. The CDR3 spells CASVEGDYSYNEQFF. CDR3 DNA sequence: TGTGCCAGCGTAGAGGGGGACTACTCCTACAATGAGCAGTTCTTC.

The rearrangement uses TRBV3-1 and TRBJ2-7, with 7 bases aligning to TRBD1. Trimming took 2 bases from V and 2 from J; bases not matched to a gene: 3. The CDR3 consists of 14 residues. Germline loops: CDR1 LGHDT, CDR2 YNNKEL (reference sequence). CDR3 residues: CASSQMTGTYEQYF. In DNA form, the CDR3 reads TGTGCCAGCAGCCAAATGACAGGGACCTACGAGCAGTACTTC.

The genes are TRBV7-9 and TRBJ1-3, with 7 bases identical to TRBD1. CDR3 size: 15 residues. Germline CDR1 SEHNR, CDR2 FQNEAQ (reference sequence). Trimming at V came to 4 bases and at J to 0 bases, leaving 3 bases not matched to a gene. CDR3 region: CASSSRDSSGNTIYF. The CDR3 region has the DNA TGTGCCAGCAGCTCCCGGGACAGCTCTGGAAACACCATATATTTT. Full variable domain (rest looked up from reference TRBV7-9 and TRBJ1-3): DTGVSQNPRHKITKRGQNVTFRCDPISEHNRLYWYRQTLGQGPEFLTYFQNEAQLEKSRLLSDRFSAERPKGSFSTLEIQRTEQGDSAMYLCASSSRDSSGNTIYFGEGSWLTVV.

V and J are TRBV12-3 or TRBV12-4 and TRBJ2-7; 7 nucleotides match TRBD1. V lost 6 bases and J lost 5; bases outside the gene matches: 7. This CDR3 spans 13 amino acids. In nucleotides, the CDR3 is TGTGCCAGCAGCCCAATGACAGGGAACGAGCAGTACTTC. It codes for CASSPMTGNEQYF.

A remark on this clonotype: Compared with germline, one end of the junction differs, possibly owing to a read error. This rearrangement joins TRBV20-1 to TRBJ2-7, with 8 bases lining up with TRBD2. The V gene's germline CDR1 is DFQATT and CDR2 SNEGSKA (reference sequence). The CDR3 runs 14 residues. The CDR3 sequence is CSARAASGSYEQYF. CDR3 DNA sequence: TGCAGTGCTAGAGCGGCTAGCGGGTCCTATGAGCAGTACTTC.

This clonotype occurred a few times. V gene TRBV6-6 combines with J gene TRBJ2-7, with D unresolved. Per germline, CDR1 MNHNY and CDR2 SVGAGI (reference sequence). Trimming stripped 7 bases from V and 2 bases from J, with 15 bases between. There are 14 residues in the CDR3. The DNA for the CDR3 is TGTGCCAGCAAAAGGTCGCGCGACCCCTACGAGCAGTACTTC. Amino acids: CASKRSRDPYEQYF.

This clonotype came up a few times. The rearrangement links TRBV6-5 to TRBJ2-5, with 11 bases that match TRBD2. CDR1 and CDR2 (germline): MNHEY, SVGAGI. The CDR3 runs 18 residues. The V segment lost 4 bases and the J segment 3 bases; nucleotides outside the gene matches: 13. DNA of the CDR3: TGTGCCAGCAGTTCAACCGGGACTAGCGGATTGGAGAAAGAGACCCAGTACTTC. It specifies CASSSTGTSGLEKETQYF.

The V and J genes are TRBV28 and TRBJ1-3; possibly TRBD1 for D (6 bases). This CDR3 comprises 16 residues. Germline loops: CDR1 MDHEN, CDR2 SYDVKM. The germline V and J ends were trimmed by 6 bases and 0 bases, with 15 bases remaining between them. CDR3 bases: TGTGCCAGCAGACCGGGGACACTCGGCTCTGGAAACACCATATATTTT. Amino acids: CASRPGTLGSGNTIYF.

This clonotype was counted a few times. The chain links TRBV20-1 to TRBJ2-3; D gene uncertain. Germline V gives CDR1 DFQATT, CDR2 SNEGSKA (reference sequence). The CDR3 contains 12 residues. V gave up 5 bases and J gave up 2 bases, with 8 bases separating them. DNA for the CDR3: TGCAGTGCTCCCCAGTCCACAGATACGCAGTATTTT. Translated, it gives CSAPQSTDTQYF.

The V gene is TRBV7-9, the J gene TRBJ2-1, with 10 bases identical to TRBD2. The CDR3 sequence is 17 residues long. Germline V gene data show CDR1 as SEHNR and CDR2 as FQNEAQ (reference sequence). Trimming took 1 base from V and 4 from J; bases not matched to a gene: 7. The CDR3 spells CASSLVSGGLLYNEQFF. The CDR3 DNA reads TGTGCCAGCAGCTTAGTTAGCGGGGGGCTGTTATACAATGAGCAGTTCTTC.

This clonotype was found a few times. The chain links TRBV15 to TRBJ1-4, with D possibly TRBD1 on 5 matching bases. The CDR3 consists of 14 residues. Trimming took 5 bases from V and 3 from J, leaving 10 bases between them. CDR1 is LNHNV and CDR2 is YYDKDF in the germline V gene (reference sequence). Here the CDR3 reads CATSEGRSNEKLFF. For the CDR3, the DNA is TGTGCCACCAGCGAGGGACGGTCTAATGAAAAACTGTTTTTT.

This clonotype was seen only a few times. The chain is built from TRBV20-1 and TRBJ2-5; D remains ambiguous. The germline V gene has CDR1 DFQATT and CDR2 SNEGSKA (reference sequence). With 3 bases removed from V and 2 bases from J, the gap between germline ends came to 4 bases. The CDR3 spans 11 residues. The CDR3 here is CSASPQETQYF. CDR3 bases: TGCAGTGCTAGCCCTCAAGAGACCCAGTACTTC.